These 20 T cell receptor beta chains originate from one sample sequenced in a study of blood T cells in healthy people across ages. A second PCR, run for roughly 6 to 11 cycles, used a sample-barcoded 5' primer plus a J-beta primer mix. TCRdb passed the 5' RACE reads through MiXCR, listing each CDR3 protein once. The data contain about 560,000 distinct CDR3 sequences, roughly a quarter of them singletons. These records were also assigned to another study, of T cells of mothers and their children.

The material sequenced was blood. The receptors were sampled from a boy aged 2-9 years in good health.

This clonotype was seen more than once but under ten times. The V call is TRBV7-8, the J call TRBJ1-4; no reliable D call. The germline V and J ends were trimmed by 1 base and 0 bases, with 21 bases remaining between them. CDR3 length: 20 residues. Germline V gives CDR1 SGHVS, CDR2 FQNEAQ. The CDR3 reads CASSLEVYCPCGPTNEKLFF. The DNA of the CDR3 is TGTGCCAGCAGCTTAGAGGTCTACTGTCCTTGCGGTCCAACTAATGAAAAACTGTTTTTT.

The rearrangement links TRBV7-2 to TRBJ2-5; TRBD2 agrees at 11 bases. The ends lost 3 bases at V and 6 bases at J; junction bases unmatched: 12. The germline gives CDR1 SGHTA, CDR2 FQGNSA. The CDR3 extends over 17 amino acids. CDR3 loop: CASSFTHGTSGRKTQYF. CDR3 in DNA: TGTGCCAGCAGCTTCACCCACGGGACTAGCGGTCGGAAGACCCAGTACTTC.

This clonotype was counted between two and nine times. V usage is TRBV5-1 and J usage is TRBJ2-2, with D maybe TRBD2 (6 bases). V was clipped by 7 bases and J by 0 bases, with 13 bases between them. Per germline, CDR1 SGHRS and CDR2 YFSETQ. This CDR3 is 15 amino acids long. CDR3 coding DNA: TGCGCCAGCCAGCGGGCGGGGACGAACACCGGGGAGCTGTTTTTT. Its translation: CASQRAGTNTGELFF.

The chain links TRBV29-1 to TRBJ2-5; 7 nucleotides align to TRBD2. The assigned J gene may be wrong: the sequence end matches TRBJ2-1 better. Germline CDR1 is SQVTM and CDR2 is ANQGSEA. The CDR3 is made up of 13 amino acids. Here the CDR3 DNA reads TGCAGCGTAGCGGGACTAAATATCCATGAGCAGTTCTTC. The encoded protein is CSVAGLNIHEQFF.

The genes are TRBV20-1 and TRBJ2-3; D may match TRBD1 or TRBD2 (5 bases each). The CDR3 runs 15 residues. The V gene lost 0 bases and the J gene lost 4 bases, with 14 bases spanning the gap. Germline CDR1 reads DFQATT; CDR2 reads SNEGSKA (reference sequence). CDR3 loop: CSARDSAGSADTQYF. In DNA, the CDR3 is TGCAGTGCTAGAGATTCGGCAGGGAGTGCAGATACGCAGTATTTT.

The chain links TRBV19 to TRBJ2-1; D not certain. The germline CDR1 and CDR2 sequences are LNHDA and SQIVND (reference sequence). The CDR3 is made up of 16 amino acids. The ends were cut back, 1 base at V and 4 bases at J, with 14 bases in the middle. The CDR3 DNA reads as TGTGCCAGTAGTATAGGGATGGGCAAGGATTACAATGAGCAGTTCTTC. This sequence encodes CASSIGMGKDYNEQFF.

The V gene is TRBV10-3, the J gene TRBJ2-1; TRBD2 matches 10 bases. The germline V gene encodes CDR1 ENHRY and CDR2 SYGVKD. The CDR3 is 16 amino acids. With V trimmed by 0 bases and J by 5 bases, 4 bases remained unmatched. The CDR3 reads CAISESGTSADNEQFF. In DNA, the CDR3 is TGTGCCATCAGTGAGTCAGGGACTAGCGCAGACAATGAGCAGTTCTTC.

The V gene is TRBV9, the J gene TRBJ1-6; 7 positions agree with TRBD1. There are 15 residues in the CDR3. The germline V gene encodes CDR1 SGDLS and CDR2 YYNGEE. The V segment lost 0 bases and the J segment 8 bases; nucleotides outside the gene matches: 5. In DNA, the CDR3 is TGTGCCAGCAGCGTAGACGCGACAGGGCATTCACCCCTCCACTTT. It encodes CASSVDATGHSPLHF.

This chain connects TRBV15 to TRBJ2-2; 7 bases map to TRBD1. Looked up from germline, CDR1 is LNHNV and CDR2 is YYDKDF (reference sequence). Trimming cost V 5 bases and J 5 bases; bases outside gene matches: 5. CDR3 length: 14 residues. CDR3 coding DNA: TGTGCCACCAGCCCAGGGGGTGGGACCGGGGAGCTGTTTTTT. Translation gives CATSPGGGTGELFF.

This chain links TRBV7-9 with TRBJ2-1; possibly TRBD2 for D (5 bases). V lost 5 bases and J 7 bases, leaving 15 bases between the germline ends. From germline, CDR1 is SEHNR and CDR2 FQNEAQ (reference sequence). The CDR3 contains 14 residues. The chain's CDR3 is CASSPLSGTNEQFF. The CDR3 DNA reads as TGTGCCAGCAGCCCACTCAGCGGCACGAATGAGCAGTTCTTC.

V usage is TRBV5-1 and J usage is TRBJ2-5, with a weak D call TRBD1 (5 bases). V was trimmed by 3 bases and J by 5 bases, leaving 11 bases between them. The CDR3 consists of 13 residues. Germline CDR1 is SGHRS and CDR2 is YFSETQ. CDR3 bases: TGCGCCAGCAGCTATTCGCCAGGGGAGACCCAGTACTTC. Residues: CASSYSPGETQYF.

Only one count was recorded for this clonotype. The rearrangement uses TRBV2 and TRBJ2-3; 7 bases align to TRBD2. Looked up from germline, CDR1 is SNHLY and CDR2 is FYNNEI. V was pared by 6 bases and J by 2 bases, with 11 bases of the junction left unmatched. The CDR3 loop spans 16 amino acids. CDR3 bases: TGTGCCAGCAGCTCGAGGCTAGCGGCTCACACAGATACGCAGTATTTT. Its protein is CASSSRLAAHTDTQYF.

In its sample, this clonotype was seen a few times. The chain combines TRBV10-3 with TRBJ2-5; D remains ambiguous. TRBJ2-7 explains the end of the DNA better; the J call may be wrong. Germline CDR1 ENHRY, CDR2 SYGVKD. The CDR3 totals 14 residues. Here the CDR3 DNA reads TGTGCCATCAGTGAGGGTAGAGGTACCTACGAGCAGTACTTC. The encoded protein is CAISEGRGTYEQYF.

This sequence joins TRBV2 and TRBJ2-3, with a possible D match to TRBD1 (6 bases). This CDR3 region has 11 residues. CDR1 SNHLY and CDR2 FYNNEI come from the germline V gene. Trimming removed 9 bases from V and 6 bases from J, with 10 bases in between. The CDR3 sequence: CASGGVDTQYF. In DNA form, the CDR3 reads TGTGCCAGTGGGGGCGTCGATACGCAGTATTTT.

This clonotype appeared a few times. The genes are TRBV12-3 or TRBV12-4 and TRBJ1-1; 7 nucleotides align to TRBD1. V lost 6 bases and J lost 5; bases outside the gene matches: 3. This CDR3 spans 12 amino acids. CDR3 DNA: TGTGCCAGCAGAGGGACAGCTACTGAAGCTTTCTTT. Protein sequence: CASRGTATEAFF.

This clonotype was detected only a few times. This sequence joins TRBV12-3 or TRBV12-4 and TRBJ2-5; D unclear. V was pared by 7 bases and J by 5 bases, with 17 bases between. CDR3 length: 14 residues. The CDR3: CASTLARERETQYF. For the CDR3, the DNA is TGTGCCAGCACCTTAGCAAGAGAGAGGGAGACCCAGTACTTC.

The chain links TRBV5-6 to TRBJ2-5; the D is unclear. The J call could be wrong; TRBJ2-7 is a better fit for the DNA end. Per the germline V gene, CDR1 is SGHDT and CDR2 is YYEEEE. The CDR3 extends over 15 amino acids. The CDR3 DNA reads as TGTGCCAGCAGCTTGTATCTAGTCAGCTACGACGAGCAGTACTTC. This codes for CASSLYLVSYDEQYF.

This chain joins TRBV6-6 and TRBJ2-3; D may be TRBD1 (5 bases). The CDR3 totals 13 residues. Germline loops: CDR1 MNHNY, CDR2 SVGAGI (reference sequence). V lost 7 bases and J 5 bases, leaving 13 bases between the germline ends. In DNA form, the CDR3 reads TGTGCCAGCAAGGCCAGGGTGGGAGATACGCAGTATTTT. Its translation: CASKARVGDTQYF.

In its sample, this clonotype was seen a few times. The chain combines TRBV27 with TRBJ2-5; 10 bases fit TRBD1. The CDR3 sequence is 15 residues long. CDR1 MNHEY and CDR2 SMNVEV come from the germline V gene (reference sequence). V lost 6 bases, J lost 5 bases, and 9 bases stayed unmatched. CDR3 protein: CASRPRDRGVETQYF. CDR3 sequence (DNA): TGTGCCAGCAGACCCCGGGACAGGGGAGTGGAGACCCAGTACTTC.

This clonotype was observed a few times. The chain joins TRBV20-1 to TRBJ2-7, with a possible D match to TRBD1 (7 bases). Between the trimmed V and J ends, which lost 4 bases and 3 bases, there was a span of 19 bases. The length of the CDR3 is 15 residues. Germline CDR1 is DFQATT and CDR2 is SNEGSKA (reference sequence). CDR3 sequence reads: CSAKVEGAARYEQYF. CDR3 DNA: TGCAGTGCTAAAGTGGAGGGGGCAGCTCGCTACGAGCAGTACTTC.